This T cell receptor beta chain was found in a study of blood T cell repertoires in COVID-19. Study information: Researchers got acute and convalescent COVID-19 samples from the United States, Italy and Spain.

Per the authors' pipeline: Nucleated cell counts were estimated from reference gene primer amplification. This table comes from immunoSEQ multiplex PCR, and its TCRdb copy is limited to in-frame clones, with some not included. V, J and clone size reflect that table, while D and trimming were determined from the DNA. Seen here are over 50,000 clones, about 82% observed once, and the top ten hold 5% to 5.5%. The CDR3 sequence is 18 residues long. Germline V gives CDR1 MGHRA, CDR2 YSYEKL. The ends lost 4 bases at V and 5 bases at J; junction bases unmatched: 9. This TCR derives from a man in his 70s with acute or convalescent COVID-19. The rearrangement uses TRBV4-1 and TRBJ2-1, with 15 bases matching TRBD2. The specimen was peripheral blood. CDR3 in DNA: TGCGCCAGCAGCCGTCGGACTAGCGGGGGGGCAATAAACAATGAGCAGTTCTTC. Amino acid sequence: CASSRRTSGGAINNEQFF.